This T cell receptor beta chain was profiled in a study of blood T cell repertoires in COVID-19. Background on the study: Nucleic acid was either cDNA or gDNA, and it came from T cells, B-cell-depleted T cells, or PBMCs.

Trimming removed 12 bases from V and 4 bases from J, with 14 bases in between. Germline V gene lookup returns CDR1 KGHDR and CDR2 SFDVKD. The CDR3 spans 13 residues. Under the authors' procedure: Estimation of nucleated cell counts relied on the amplification of reference gene primers. Repertoires were generated with immunoSEQ multiplex PCR, while TCRdb's copy carries only in-frame clones and drops some. Clone size and the V and J calls come from that table; the DNA yielded D and trimming. This sample has some 320,000 clones, with 85% found just once. The source material was peripheral blood. This clonotype was sampled from a human donor in a cohort sampled during active COVID-19. V is TRBV24-1 and J is TRBJ2-2; D is possibly TRBD1 (6 bases). Here the CDR3 DNA reads TGTGCCTCCCAGGGGATTTCCACCGGGGAGCTGTTTTTT. Amino acid sequence: CASQGISTGELFF.